This entry lists 32 T cell receptor beta chains sequenced from one sample in a study of neoadjuvant anti-PD-1 for oral cavity cancer. Repertoires were generated with immunoSEQ multiplex PCR, while TCRdb's copy carries only in-frame clones and drops some. The table lists roughly 15,000 clones, 60% to 75% of them singletons, with roughly 2.1% in the top ten. The material sequenced was PBMCs, taken before nivolumab (anti-PD-1) treatment. The receptors were sampled from a person between 35 and 79 years old with oral cavity squamous cell carcinoma.

This clone was seen a handful of times. The V gene is TRBV7-3, the J gene TRBJ2-1, with D possibly TRBD1 on 6 matching bases. The CDR3 sequence is 15 residues long. V was clipped by 1 base and J by 0 bases, with 7 bases between them. Germline CDR1 is SGHTA and CDR2 is FQGTGA. The CDR3 protein is CASSLRGGSYNEQFF. CDR3 nucleotides: TGTGCCAGCAGCTTAAGAGGGGGCTCCTACAATGAGCAGTTCTTC.

CDR3 in amino acids: CSVLHARGIGNTIYF. The CDR3 DNA sequence: TGCAGCGTTCTCCACGCCCGGGGCATTGGAAACACCATATATTTT. The rearrangement joins TRBV29-1 to TRBJ1-3; D is perhaps TRBD1 (5 bases). Between the trimmed V and J ends, which lost 5 bases and 3 bases, there was a span of 17 bases. Per germline, CDR1 SQVTM and CDR2 ANQGSEA. This CDR3 is 15 amino acids long. Together with reference TRBV29-1 and TRBJ1-3, the CDR3 gives the full variable domain: SAVISQKPSRDICQRGTSLTIQCQVDSQVTMMFWYRQQPGQSLTLIATANQGSEATYESGFVIDKFPISRPNLTFSTLTVSNMSPEDSSIYLCSVLHARGIGNTIYFGEGSWLTVV.

The chain carries TRBV7-9 and TRBJ2-5, with D possibly TRBD1 on 6 matching bases. Trimming shortened V by 3 bases and J by 5 bases, and 10 bases separated the two germline ends. This CDR3 has 13 residues. Germline lookup yields CDR1 SEHNR and CDR2 FQNEAQ (reference sequence). The CDR3: CASSLTGWETQYF. As DNA, the CDR3 is TGTGCCAGCAGCTTGACAGGTTGGGAGACCCAGTACTTC. The full variable domain, rest sourced from reference TRBV7-9 and TRBJ2-5, is DTGVSQNPRHKITKRGQNVTFRCDPISEHNRLYWYRQTLGQGPEFLTYFQNEAQLEKSRLLSDRFSAERPKGSFSTLEIQRTEQGDSAMYLCASSLTGWETQYFGPGTRLLVL.

The rearrangement links TRBV11-2 to TRBJ1-6; D unresolved. Germline V gives CDR1 SGHAT, CDR2 FQNNGV. The CDR3 spans 15 residues. Between the trimmed V and J ends, which lost 6 bases and 5 bases, there was a span of 14 bases. The CDR3 DNA is TGTGCCAGCAGTAAAGGGAGGTCGGATAATTCACCCCTCCACTTT. This encodes CASSKGRSDNSPLHF.

The chain employs TRBV5-1 and TRBJ2-2; D is undetermined. The V gene's germline CDR1 is SGHRS and CDR2 YFSETQ. The CDR3 has 14 amino acids. Deletions cut 5 bases from V and 4 bases from J, with 12 bases between. The CDR3, as DNA: TGCGCCAGCAGGGTAGAGCCATCCACCGGGGAGCTGTTTTTT. The encoded protein is CASRVEPSTGELFF.

The chain joins TRBV2 to TRBJ2-5; 8 bases agree with TRBD2. CDR1 and CDR2 from the germline V gene are SNHLY and FYNNEI. The junction had 9 bases not matched to a gene; V was cut back by 8 bases and J by 4 bases. The CDR3 is 14 residues long. The CDR3 loop reads CASVGRVSVETQYF. The DNA of the CDR3 is TGTGCCAGCGTCGGGAGGGTCAGCGTAGAGACCCAGTACTTC. Full variable domain (rest looked up from reference TRBV2 and TRBJ2-5): EPEVTQTPSHQVTQMGQEVILRCVPISNHLYFYWYRQILGQKVEFLVSFYNNEISEKSEIFDDQFSVERPDGSNFTLKIRSTKLEDSAMYFCASVGRVSVETQYFGPGTRLLVL.

This clone came up a few times. The gene calls are TRBV5-6 and TRBJ1-4, with D possibly TRBD1 on 6 matching bases. Germline V CDR1 and CDR2: SGHDT, YYEEEE. The ends were cut back, 4 bases at V and 3 bases at J, with 13 bases in the middle. The CDR3 length is 15 residues. The CDR3 nucleotides read TGTGCCAGCAGCCAACAGGGTCAGGCTAATGAAAAACTGTTTTTT. As protein: CASSQQGQANEKLFF. The variable domain in full, completed from reference TRBV5-6 and TRBJ1-4, reads DAGVTQSPTHLIKTRGQQVTLRCSPKSGHDTVSWYQQALGQGPQFIFQYYEEEERQRGNFPDRFSGHQFPNYSSELNVNALLLGDSALYLCASSQQGQANEKLFFGSGTQLSVL.

A few counts support this clone. The rearrangement links TRBV6-1 to TRBJ1-2; D unresolved. Germline V gives CDR1 MNHNS, CDR2 SASEGT. The CDR3 has 14 residues. The V and J ends lost 1 base and 2 bases respectively, with 8 bases between them. The CDR3 sequence: CASSEVLENYGYTF. The CDR3 nucleotides are TGTGCCAGCAGTGAAGTTTTAGAGAACTATGGCTACACCTTC.

This clone was counted only a few times. The chain recombines TRBV30 with TRBJ1-3; 8 bases match TRBD1. J lost 2 bases, V lost 2 bases, and 5 bases had no gene match. Looked up from germline, CDR1 is GTSNPN and CDR2 is SVGIG (reference sequence). The CDR3 is 15 residues long. Here the CDR3 DNA reads TGTGCCTGGAGTCTTACAGGGGGACCTGGAAACACCATATATTTT. It codes for CAWSLTGGPGNTIYF.

The chain combines TRBV21-1 with TRBJ2-4; the table calls TRBD1, which could not be checked here. TRBV21-1 is termed a pseudogene. The CDR3 spans 16 residues. The CDR3: CASSKLGVETKNIQYF. The CDR3, as DNA: TGTGCCAGCAGCAAACTAGGGGTAGAAACCAAAAACATTCAGTACTTC.

The chain employs TRBV4-1 and TRBJ2-3, with 8 bases lining up with TRBD1. The CDR3 is made up of 14 amino acids. Losses at the gene ends were 4 bases for V and 5 bases for J; bases not matched to a gene: 5. Germline V lookup: CDR1 MGHRA, CDR2 YSYEKL. DNA for the CDR3: TGCGCCAGCAGCCCGACAGGGGTTAGAGATACGCAGTATTTT. It encodes CASSPTGVRDTQYF.

This clone turned up a few times. The chain joins TRBV19 to TRBJ1-1; D not resolved. The CDR3 has 16 amino acids. Germline V CDR1 and CDR2: LNHDA, SQIVND (reference sequence). The germline V and J ends were trimmed by 3 bases and 0 bases, with 14 bases remaining between them. This chain's CDR3 is CASSIDSGSMNTEAFF. In DNA form, the CDR3 reads TGTGCCAGTAGTATCGACTCGGGCTCCATGAACACTGAAGCTTTCTTT. The full variable domain, completed using reference TRBV19 and TRBJ1-1, is DGGITQSPKYLFRKEGQNVTLSCEQNLNHDAMYWYRQDPGQGLRLIYYSQIVNDFQKGDIAEGYSVSREKKESFPLTVTSAQKNPTAFYLCASSIDSGSMNTEAFFGQGTRLTVV.

This clone has a handful of counts. The chain links TRBV11-2 to TRBJ2-3, with D possibly matching TRBD2 (5 bases). The CDR3 is 13 amino acids. The germline gives CDR1 SGHAT, CDR2 FQNNGV. The germline V and J ends were trimmed by 3 bases and 6 bases, with 10 bases remaining between them. This chain's CDR3 is CASSFSTGDTQYF. The DNA for the CDR3 is TGTGCCAGCAGCTTTAGTACGGGGGATACGCAGTATTTT.

The V call is TRBV6-4, the J call TRBJ2-1; TRBD2 matches 7 bases. CDR1 MRHNA and CDR2 SNTAGT come from the germline V gene. V gave up 5 bases and J gave up 4 bases; unmatched junction bases: 2. The CDR3 has 13 residues. The CDR3: CASSLAEYNEQFF. As DNA, the CDR3 is TGTGCCAGCAGTCTAGCGGAGTACAATGAGCAGTTCTTC.

The gene calls are TRBV5-4 and TRBJ2-1; possibly TRBD1 or TRBD2 for D (6 bases each). The germline CDR1 and CDR2 sequences are SGHNT and YYREEE (reference sequence). This CDR3 region has 12 residues. Trimming stripped 0 bases from V and 14 bases from J, with 12 bases between. This chain's CDR3 is CASSLVRGEEFF. DNA for the CDR3: TGTGCCAGCAGCTTGGTGAGGGGGGAGGAGTTCTTC.

This chain links TRBV4-2 with TRBJ1-2; 10 bases align to TRBD1. This CDR3 comprises 15 residues. The germline CDR1 and CDR2 sequences are LGHNA and YNFKEQ. V was pared by 1 base and J by 5 bases, with 4 bases of the junction left unmatched. The CDR3 is CASSQGDRGPYGYTF. The CDR3 DNA reads TGTGCCAGCAGCCAAGGAGACAGGGGGCCGTATGGCTACACCTTC.

The chain employs TRBV5-1 and TRBJ2-1; D is uncertain. V lost 0 bases, J lost 8 bases, and 15 bases lay in between. The CDR3 sequence is 15 residues long. Germline V CDR1 and CDR2: SGHRS, YFSETQ. The CDR3 DNA reads as TGCGCCAGCAGCTTGGGGTCACTCCGGGTGGATGAGCAGTTCTTC. Translating gives CASSLGSLRVDEQFF.

The V call is TRBV19, the J call TRBJ2-1; a weak D match, TRBD1 (6 bases). The CDR3 spans 16 residues. V dropped 3 bases and J dropped 5 bases, with 17 bases sitting between them. The germline CDR1 and CDR2 sequences are LNHDA and SQIVND (reference sequence). CDR3 coding DNA: TGTGCCAGTAGTATCCCAGGGGCCCTTGCCCACAATGAGCAGTTCTTC. Amino acids: CASSIPGALAHNEQFF.

The rearrangement joins TRBV7-2 to TRBJ2-5; tentatively, D is TRBD2 (6 bases). Deletions cut 1 base from V and 3 bases from J, with 9 bases between. This CDR3 region has 14 residues. CDR1 is SGHTA and CDR2 is FQGNSA in the germline V gene. In DNA, the CDR3 is TGTGCCAGCAGCTTAGAATTAGCGGAAGAGACCCAGTACTTC. Translation: CASSLELAEETQYF.

This clone has more than one count but fewer than ten. The chain uses TRBV5-1 and TRBJ1-5; D call uncertain. V was trimmed by 0 bases and J by 3 bases, leaving 10 bases between them. CDR3 length: 15 residues. Germline values: CDR1 SGHRS, CDR2 YFSETQ. As DNA, the CDR3 is TGCGCCAGCAGCTTGGCCGCGGGGAACAATCAGCCCCAGCATTTT. The encoded protein is CASSLAAGNNQPQHF.

The J gene is TRBJ2-2, the V gene TRBV7-9; D unresolved. CDR1 and CDR2 (germline): SEHNR, FQNEAQ (reference sequence). The CDR3 has 13 residues. Trimming shortened V by 5 bases and J by 5 bases, and 9 bases separated the two germline ends. The CDR3 here is CASSPPGTGELFF. The CDR3, as DNA: TGTGCCAGCAGCCCGCCGGGTACCGGGGAGCTGTTTTTT.

The J gene is TRBJ2-2, the V gene TRBV19; D possibly uses TRBD1 or TRBD2 (6 bases each). This CDR3 has 16 amino acids. Germline V CDR1 and CDR2: LNHDA, SQIVND (reference sequence). Deletions cut 1 base from V and 4 bases from J, with 13 bases between. The CDR3 reads CASSIGRGPITGELFF. CDR3 nucleotides: TGTGCCAGTAGTATAGGCCGGGGGCCTATCACCGGGGAGCTGTTTTTT.

The V and J genes are TRBV28 and TRBJ1-1; D is unresolved. Trimming removed 2 bases from V and 0 bases from J, with 7 bases in between. The germline CDR1 and CDR2 sequences are MDHEN and SYDVKM. The length of the CDR3 is 14 residues. The CDR3 DNA follows: TGTGCCAGCAGTTTACCCCTCATGAACACTGAAGCTTTCTTT. It encodes CASSLPLMNTEAFF.

This clone was seen only a few times. The V and J genes are TRBV5-4 and TRBJ2-3; 11 positions match TRBD2. This CDR3 comprises 15 residues. Germline-derived CDR1 and CDR2 are SGHNT and YYREEE (reference sequence). Trimming removed 3 bases from V and 3 bases from J; junction bases left unmatched: 3. The CDR3 DNA is TGTGCCAGCAGCTCGGGACTAGCGGCTACAGATACGCAGTATTTT. This sequence encodes CASSSGLAATDTQYF.

The chain links TRBV7-2 to TRBJ2-5, with TRBD2 as a possible D gene (7 bases). The CDR3 length is 15 residues. CDR1 and CDR2 from the germline V gene are SGHTA and FQGNSA. Between the trimmed V and J ends, which lost 5 bases and 4 bases, there was a span of 17 bases. The CDR3 DNA reads TGTGCCAGCAGCGGCCTGGGGGGGCGAGGAGAGACCCAGTACTTC. Protein: CASSGLGGRGETQYF.

V gene TRBV15 combines with J gene TRBJ2-7; 8 bases match TRBD2. V lost 0 bases and J lost 0; bases outside the gene matches: 13. The germline V gene has CDR1 LNHNV and CDR2 YYDKDF (reference sequence). This CDR3 contains 19 residues. CDR3 amino acids: CATSRDRVSGVSLSYEQYF. The CDR3 region has the DNA TGTGCCACCAGCAGAGATCGCGTTAGCGGGGTTTCCCTCTCCTACGAGCAGTACTTC.

The chain links TRBV6-1 to TRBJ1-5, with a weak D call TRBD1 (6 bases). CDR1 and CDR2 (germline): MNHNS, SASEGT. The CDR3 loop spans 13 amino acids. The V end lost 3 bases, the J end lost 11 bases, and 14 bases lay between the germline ends. CDR3 coding DNA: TGTGCCAGCAGTGAGAGGGGGAAAGGAGCCCAGCATTTT. Encoded protein: CASSERGKGAQHF.

This chain links TRBV4-2 with TRBJ1-4; unclear D gene. V shed 0 bases and J shed 8 bases, with 7 bases lying between them. This CDR3 is 13 amino acids long. Germline V gene data show CDR1 as LGHNA and CDR2 as YNFKEQ. The CDR3 DNA reads as TGTGCCAGCAGCCAAGATCTTCCCGAAAAACTGTTTTTT. Translation: CASSQDLPEKLFF.

This sequence joins TRBV7-2 and TRBJ2-3, with D perhaps matching TRBD1 (6 bases). CDR1 is SGHTA, CDR2 FQGNSA, per germline. The CDR3 totals 10 residues. CDR3 bases: TGTGTCGCAGGGGTAGATACGCAGTATTTT. This gives the protein CVAGVDTQYF.

This clone was seen only once. V usage is TRBV9 and J usage is TRBJ1-1; 7 bases are shared with TRBD1. The CDR3 runs 14 residues. The V gene end was trimmed by 6 bases and the J gene end by 1 base; junction bases not matched to a gene: 6. Germline CDR1 is SGDLS and CDR2 is YYNGEE. The CDR3 sequence: CASTLGQWNTEAFF. The DNA for the CDR3 is TGTGCCAGCACCCTGGGACAGTGGAACACTGAAGCTTTCTTT. The variable domain in full, with the rest retrieved from reference TRBV9 and TRBJ1-1, is DSGVTQTPKHLITATGQRVTLRCSPRSGDLSVYWYQQSLDQGLQFLIQYYNGEERAKGNILERFSAQQFPDLHSELNLSSLELGDSALYFCASTLGQWNTEAFFGQGTRLTVV.

The V call is TRBV6-5, the J call TRBJ1-1; 7 bases are a match to TRBD1. The CDR3 is 12 residues long. CDR1 MNHEY and CDR2 SVGAGI come from the germline V gene. J lost 11 bases, V lost 4 bases, and 7 bases had no gene match. The CDR3 bases are TGTGCCAGCAGTTTGACAGGGACGGGGGCTTTCTTT. Translating it yields CASSLTGTGAFF.

The chain combines TRBV2 with TRBJ1-5; D might be TRBD1 (6 bases). Germline loops: CDR1 SNHLY, CDR2 FYNNEI. Trimming pared 6 bases from V and 1 base from J, leaving 16 bases between. The length of the CDR3 is 16 residues. The CDR3 DNA reads as TGTGCCAGCAGGAGGGGGGCAGGGACGAGCAATCAGCCCCAGCATTTT. Residues: CASRRGAGTSNQPQHF.